This note documents a single TCR beta chain sequence. This specimen comes from a study of control samples from healthy donors and cancer patients. The length of the CDR3 is 14 residues. Germline CDR1 reads GTSNPN; CDR2 reads SVGIG (reference sequence). With V trimmed by 3 bases and J by 5 bases, 9 bases remained unmatched. Produced via immunoSEQ multiplex PCR; TCRdb's table is partial and in-frame only. The table has about 89,000 clones, approximately 87% seen once; the top ten hold less than 2.5%. The sequenced material came from blood. The sequence was collected from a woman in her forties in good health. The chain links TRBV30 to TRBJ2-5; TRBD2 aligns across 7 bases. The CDR3 here is CAWRSGGSRETQYF. CDR3 DNA sequence: TGTGCCTGGAGGTCCGGGGGGAGTCGGGAGACCCAGTACTTC.